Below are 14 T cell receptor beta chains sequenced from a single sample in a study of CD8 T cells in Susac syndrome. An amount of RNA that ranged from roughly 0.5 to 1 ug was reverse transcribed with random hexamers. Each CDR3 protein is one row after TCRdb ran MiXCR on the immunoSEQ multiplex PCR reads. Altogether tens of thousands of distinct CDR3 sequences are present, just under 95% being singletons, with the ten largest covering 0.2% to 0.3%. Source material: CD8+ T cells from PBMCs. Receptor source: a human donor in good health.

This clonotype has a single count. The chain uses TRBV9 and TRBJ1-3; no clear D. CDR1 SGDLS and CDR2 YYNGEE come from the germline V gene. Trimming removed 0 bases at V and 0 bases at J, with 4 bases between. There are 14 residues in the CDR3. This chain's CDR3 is CASSVGLSGNTIYF. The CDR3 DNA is TGTGCCAGCAGCGTAGGACTCTCTGGAAACACCATATATTTT.

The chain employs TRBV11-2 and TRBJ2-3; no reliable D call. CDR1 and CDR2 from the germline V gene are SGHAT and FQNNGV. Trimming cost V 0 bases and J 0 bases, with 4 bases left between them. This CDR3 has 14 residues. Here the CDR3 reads CASSLEYSTDTQYF. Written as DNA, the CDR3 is TGTGCCAGCAGCTTAGAGTACAGCACAGATACGCAGTATTTT. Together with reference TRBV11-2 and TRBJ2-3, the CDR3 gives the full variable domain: EAGVAQSPRYKIIEKRQSVAFWCNPISGHATLYWYQQILGQGPKLLIQFQNNGVVDDSQLPKDRFSAERLKGVDSTLKIQPAKLEDSAVYLCASSLEYSTDTQYFGPGTRLTVL.

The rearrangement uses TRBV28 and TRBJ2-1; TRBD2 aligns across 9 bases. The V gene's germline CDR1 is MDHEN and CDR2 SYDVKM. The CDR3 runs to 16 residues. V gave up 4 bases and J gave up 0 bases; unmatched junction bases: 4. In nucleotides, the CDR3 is TGTGCCAGCAGTTGGGAGCGGGAGGTCTCCTACAATGAGCAGTTCTTC. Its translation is CASSWEREVSYNEQFF.

CDR3 protein: CASSAPLHF. The CDR3 DNA reads TGTGCCAGCAGCGCGCCCCTCCACTTT. The chain links TRBV9 to TRBJ1-6, with D hard to call. The CDR3 consists of 9 residues. Per germline, CDR1 SGDLS and CDR2 YYNGEE. The V gene lost 3 bases and the J gene lost 13 bases, with 2 bases spanning the gap. The complete variable domain, with remaining parts taken from reference TRBV9 and TRBJ1-6, reads DSGVTQTPKHLITATGQRVTLRCSPRSGDLSVYWYQQSLDQGLQFLIQYYNGEERAKGNILERFSAQQFPDLHSELNLSSLELGDSALYFCASSAPLHFGNGTRLTVT.

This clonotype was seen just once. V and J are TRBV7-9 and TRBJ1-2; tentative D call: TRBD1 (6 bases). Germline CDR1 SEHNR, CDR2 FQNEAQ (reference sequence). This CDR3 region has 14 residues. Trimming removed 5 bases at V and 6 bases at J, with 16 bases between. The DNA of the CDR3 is TGTGCCAGCAGCGAAGCTCCTGGGGGCCATGGCTACACCTTC. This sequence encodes CASSEAPGGHGYTF.

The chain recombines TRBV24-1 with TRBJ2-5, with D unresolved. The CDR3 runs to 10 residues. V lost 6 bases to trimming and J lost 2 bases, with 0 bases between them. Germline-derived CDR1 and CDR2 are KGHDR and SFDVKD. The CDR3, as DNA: TGTGCCACCAGTCAAGAGACCCAGTACTTC. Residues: CATSQETQYF.

The CDR3 is CATSDLDRAYNEQFF. In DNA, the CDR3 is TGTGCCACCAGTGATTTGGACAGAGCATACAATGAGCAGTTCTTC. The V call is TRBV24-1, the J call TRBJ2-1; maybe TRBD1 (5 bases). The V gene's germline CDR1 is KGHDR and CDR2 SFDVKD. This CDR3 is built from 15 residues. The V and J ends lost 0 bases and 4 bases respectively, with 9 bases between them.

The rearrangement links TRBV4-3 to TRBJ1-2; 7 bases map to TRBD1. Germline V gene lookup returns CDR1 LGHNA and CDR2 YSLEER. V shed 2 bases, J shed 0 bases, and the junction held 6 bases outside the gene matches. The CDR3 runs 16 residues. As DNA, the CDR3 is TGCGCCAGCAGCCAATGGGACAGCGCTACTAACTATGGCTACACCTTC. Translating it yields CASSQWDSATNYGYTF.

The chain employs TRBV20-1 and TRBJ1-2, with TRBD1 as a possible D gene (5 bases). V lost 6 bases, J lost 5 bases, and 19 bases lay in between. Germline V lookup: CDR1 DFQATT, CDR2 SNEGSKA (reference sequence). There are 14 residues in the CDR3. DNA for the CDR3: TGCAGTGCCAGTCGGGGCCAGCTCGCTTATGGCTACACCTTC. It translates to CSASRGQLAYGYTF.

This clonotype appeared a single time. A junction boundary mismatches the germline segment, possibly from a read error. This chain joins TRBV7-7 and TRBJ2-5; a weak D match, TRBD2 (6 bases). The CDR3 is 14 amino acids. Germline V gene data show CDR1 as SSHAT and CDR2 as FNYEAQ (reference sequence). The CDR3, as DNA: TGTGCTAGCAGCACCGGGACTTACCAAGAGACCCAGTACTTC. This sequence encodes CASSTGTYQETQYF.

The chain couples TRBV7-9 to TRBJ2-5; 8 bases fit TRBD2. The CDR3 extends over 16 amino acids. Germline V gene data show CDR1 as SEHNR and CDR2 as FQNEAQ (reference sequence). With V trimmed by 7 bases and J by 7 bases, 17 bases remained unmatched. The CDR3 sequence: CASTSGGRSDRGTQYF. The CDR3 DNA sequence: TGTGCCAGCACCAGCGGGGGCCGTAGTGATCGGGGGACCCAGTACTTC.

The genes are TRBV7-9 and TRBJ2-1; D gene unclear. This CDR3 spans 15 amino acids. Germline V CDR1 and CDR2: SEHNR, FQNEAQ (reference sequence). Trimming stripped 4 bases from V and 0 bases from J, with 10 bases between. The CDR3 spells CASSSDLSSYNEQFF. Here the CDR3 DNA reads TGTGCCAGCAGCTCGGACCTGAGCTCCTACAATGAGCAGTTCTTC.

CDR3 sequence: CSATTGTGSLYGYTF. CDR3 DNA: TGCAGTGCAACTACCGGGACAGGGAGTCTATATGGCTACACCTTC. The chain combines TRBV20-1 with TRBJ1-2; 9 nucleotides line up with TRBD1. This CDR3 region has 15 residues. Trimming at V came to 6 bases and at J to 5 bases, leaving 13 bases not matched to a gene. CDR1 is DFQATT, CDR2 SNEGSKA, per germline (reference sequence).

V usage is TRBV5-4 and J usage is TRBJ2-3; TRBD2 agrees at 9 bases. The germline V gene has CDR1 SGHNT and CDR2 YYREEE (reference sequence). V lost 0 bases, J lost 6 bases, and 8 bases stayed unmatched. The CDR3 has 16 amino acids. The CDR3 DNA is TGTGCCAGCAGCTTGGCCGGGCGGGAGGGCCTGGATACGCAGTATTTT. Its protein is CASSLAGREGLDTQYF.